This TCR beta chain came from a study of shared clonotypes between healthy human individuals. Study observations and caveats: An effect of sequencing depth on clonotype sharing among donors was expected.

The germline gives CDR1 KGHSH, CDR2 LQKENI. The ends were cut back, 0 bases at V and 3 bases at J, with 9 bases in the middle. This CDR3 comprises 15 residues. Participating donors were healthy, HIV-negative adults free of recent acute infections or vaccinations. This clone was seen a single time. Its antigen remains unknown. In the original workflow: There were no quality scores in the junction-only immunoSEQ sequences, so filtering differed. This table comes from immunoSEQ multiplex PCR, and its TCRdb copy is limited to in-frame clones, with some not included. V and J calls and clone size follow that table, whereas D and trimming were derived from the DNA. This sample yields over a million clones, of which 98% to 99% are seen a single time; about 0.34% belongs to the top ten.

Sample: naive CD4+ T cells sorted from blood. Subset given: CD45RA+ positively selected. The TCR comes from a man aged 25 to 40 in good health. The chain recombines TRBV18 with TRBJ2-1, with D uncertain. CDR3 residues: CASSPPETLYNEQFF. CDR3 coding DNA: TGTGCCAGCTCACCACCCGAGACCCTCTACAATGAGCAGTTCTTC.